The 16 T cell receptor beta chains below come from one sample, sequenced in a study of blood T cell repertoires in COVID-19. Assay used: immunoSEQ multiplex PCR; TCRdb lists only in-frame clones, some missing. The sample holds 110,000 or so clones, around 85% seen once. Input material: peripheral blood. The receptor source for this set is a human donor in a cohort sampled during active COVID-19.

The rearrangement joins TRBV6-5 to TRBJ2-1, with TRBD1 matching over 7 bases. Germline lookup yields CDR1 MNHEY and CDR2 SVGAGI. The CDR3 has 15 residues. The V and J ends lost 5 bases and 1 base, in that order; junction bases with no gene match: 5. The CDR3 loop is CASSPGGRSYNEQFF. CDR3 nucleotides: TGTGCCAGCAGTCCAGGGGGTCGGTCCTACAATGAGCAGTTCTTC.

This chain uses TRBV15 with TRBJ2-1, with 7 bases matching TRBD2. The V gene's germline CDR1 is LNHNV and CDR2 YYDKDF (reference sequence). Trimming cost V 1 base and J 15 bases; bases outside gene matches: 18. The CDR3 sequence is 16 residues long. This CDR3 is CATSRASLDAGDPRFF. CDR3 bases: TGTGCCACCAGCAGAGCCTCACTTGACGCGGGGGACCCAAGGTTCTTC.

The chain is built from TRBV28 and TRBJ1-2; TRBD1 matches 11 bases. This CDR3 has 14 residues. Germline CDR1 is MDHEN and CDR2 is SYDVKM. Trimming cost V 5 bases and J 7 bases; bases outside gene matches: 6. The CDR3: CASSGTGGFVGYTF. The DNA of the CDR3 is TGTGCCAGCAGTGGGACAGGGGGTTTCGTTGGCTACACCTTC.

This clone has only a few counts. V gene TRBV2 combines with J gene TRBJ2-2; D is undetermined. Deletions cut 5 bases from V and 5 bases from J, with 9 bases between. Per germline, CDR1 SNHLY and CDR2 FYNNEI. The CDR3 runs 13 residues. Here the CDR3 reads CASSPPRTGELFF. The CDR3 DNA follows: TGTGCCAGCAGTCCACCTAGGACCGGGGAGCTGTTTTTT.

This rearrangement joins TRBV28 to TRBJ1-1; tentative D call: TRBD1 (5 bases). Trimming took 6 bases from V and 4 from J, leaving 18 bases between them. Per the germline V gene, CDR1 is MDHEN and CDR2 is SYDVKM. The CDR3 length is 15 residues. The CDR3 region has the DNA TGTGCCAGCAGCGAGGAACGGCTAAGGGGCACTGAAGCTTTCTTT. Amino acid sequence: CASSEERLRGTEAFF.

This CDR3 reads CASSYSSLAGYNEQFF. Here the CDR3 DNA reads TGTGCCAGCAGTTACTCGAGTCTAGCGGGGTACAATGAGCAGTTCTTC. This chain uses TRBV6-6 with TRBJ2-1; TRBD2 matches at 9 bases. J gave up 4 bases and V 0 bases, and 4 bases lay outside the gene matches. The CDR3 length is 16 residues. Per the germline V gene, CDR1 is MNHNY and CDR2 is SVGAGI (reference sequence).

The chain couples TRBV6-5 to TRBJ1-6; 9 bases fit TRBD1. CDR3 length: 15 amino acids. V trimming: 4 bases; J trimming: 6 bases; junction bases outside the gene matches: 4. Germline-derived CDR1 and CDR2 are MNHEY and SVGAGI. Here the CDR3 DNA reads TGTGCCAGCAGTTGGGACAGGGACAGTAATTCACCCCTCCACTTT. Translation: CASSWDRDSNSPLHF.

The rearrangement joins TRBV7-2 to TRBJ1-6, with unresolved D. The germline V and J ends were trimmed by 3 bases and 4 bases, with 10 bases remaining between them. The germline gives CDR1 SGHTA, CDR2 FQGNSA. The CDR3 is made up of 15 amino acids. CDR3: CASSFGGRYNSPLHF. CDR3 coding DNA: TGTGCCAGCAGCTTCGGAGGGAGGTATAATTCACCCCTCCACTTT.

The chain couples TRBV6-1 to TRBJ2-7, with D maybe TRBD1 (6 bases). Germline V lookup: CDR1 MNHNS, CDR2 SASEGT. V gave up 2 bases and J gave up 7 bases, with 12 bases separating them. This CDR3 is 13 amino acids long. CDR3 amino acids: CASSERIDREQYF. The CDR3 DNA is TGTGCCAGCAGTGAAAGAATAGACAGGGAGCAGTACTTC.

This clone was counted a few times. This CDR3 is CSVARDYEQYF. The CDR3 coding sequence is TGCAGCGTTGCACGAGACTACGAGCAGTACTTC. V gene TRBV29-1 combines with J gene TRBJ2-7; D gene unclear. Trimming left V 4 bases short and J 3 bases short, with 7 bases between. The CDR3 covers 11 residues. CDR1 is SQVTM, CDR2 ANQGSEA, per germline.

The chain couples TRBV6-2 or TRBV6-3 to TRBJ1-1, with D uncertain. The CDR3 totals 13 residues. Between the trimmed V and J ends, which lost 0 bases and 7 bases, there was a span of 9 bases. Germline V gene data show CDR1 as MNHEY and CDR2 as SVGEGT. CDR3 protein: CASSYSQGSEAFF. CDR3 DNA sequence: TGTGCCAGCAGTTACTCACAAGGGAGTGAAGCTTTCTTT.

The chain is built from TRBV19 and TRBJ2-7; 7 bases are a match to TRBD1. With 5 bases clipped from V and 6 bases from J, the junction kept 4 bases outside the gene matches. The germline V gene encodes CDR1 LNHDA and CDR2 SQIVND (reference sequence). The CDR3 is 12 amino acids. The CDR3 nucleotides read TGTGCCAGTAGTGTCTACAGGGGCGAGCAGTACTTC. It encodes CASSVYRGEQYF. The whole variable domain, filled in from reference TRBV19 and TRBJ2-7, reads DGGITQSPKYLFRKEGQNVTLSCEQNLNHDAMYWYRQDPGQGLRLIYYSQIVNDFQKGDIAEGYSVSREKKESFPLTVTSAQKNPTAFYLCASSVYRGEQYFGPGTRLTVT.

This clone was picked up a small number of times. J is TRBJ2-1 and V is TRBV2; tentative D call: TRBD1 (5 bases). With 6 bases removed from V and 4 bases from J, the gap between germline ends came to 7 bases. CDR3 length equals 12 residues. Germline V gene sequence: CDR1 SNHLY, CDR2 FYNNEI. CDR3 nucleotide sequence: TGTGCCAGCAGCAACAGGTACAATGAGCAGTTCTTC. It codes for CASSNRYNEQFF.

The chain recombines TRBV7-2 with TRBJ2-7; 8 bases line up with TRBD1. The CDR3 is 14 amino acids. Germline V lookup: CDR1 SGHTA, CDR2 FQGNSA. Trimming at V came to 4 bases and at J to 0 bases, leaving 2 bases not matched to a gene. Written as DNA, the CDR3 is TGTGCCAGCAGCTCGACAGGGGCCTCCTACGAGCAGTACTTC. Translating it yields CASSSTGASYEQYF.

About this clone itself: Other DNA variants within this sample encode the same CDR3. The V call is TRBV4-3, the J call TRBJ2-1, with D maybe TRBD2 (5 bases). Germline V lookup: CDR1 LGHNA, CDR2 YSLEER. Trimming removed 0 bases from V and 4 bases from J, with 10 bases in between. The CDR3 has 15 amino acids. The CDR3 coding sequence is TGCGCCAGCAGCCAAGATTCCGGGGTATACAATGAGCAGTTCTTC. The encoded protein is CASSQDSGVYNEQFF.

This chain uses TRBV6-2 or TRBV6-3 with TRBJ2-1, with D possibly TRBD2 on 5 matching bases. Deletions cut 6 bases from V and 8 bases from J, with 17 bases between. The germline V gene has CDR1 MNHEY and CDR2 SVGEGT. The CDR3 is 14 amino acids. The CDR3, as DNA: TGTGCCAGCAGCACCGGGGAAATTAGTCATGAGCAGTTCTTC. As protein: CASSTGEISHEQFF.